This section outlines one T cell receptor (beta chain) sequence together with its context. This receptor's antigen is unknown. Base qualities are not provided; no much larger clone lies one nucleotide away. The germline V gene (reference sequence) yields MNHEY for CDR1 and SMNVEV for CDR2. The CDR3 starts with the cysteine, ends with the phenylalanine, and has 13 residues. Here the CDR3 DNA is all that survives: 39 bases in frame from base 1. V and J are truncated by 2 bases and 4 bases respectively, leaving an intervening sequence of 6 bases. The data stem from a study of T cell clones after liver transplantation (dated by TCRdb to about 2019). The study in broad terms: Samples were obtained from ITN030ST, a randomized trial in which withdrawal of immunosuppression was attempted within 2 years of liver transplantation. Of the 8 liver transplant recipients making up the studied cohort, 3 were classified as tolerant and 5 as non-tolerant. As an antigen-independent comparator for the donor-reactive sequences, third party-reactive TCRbeta sequences from pre-transplant MLRs were identified as well. To count as tolerant, a recipient had to stay completely off immunosuppression for at least one year without liver enzymes climbing beyond twice the upper limit of normal. Of the eight recipients, three were HCV-positive, while the remaining recipients had been transplanted for non-autoimmune, non-viral indications. After a pre-transplant mixed lymphocyte reaction, TCRbeta sequencing was used to pinpoint donor-reactive T cell clones, which were subsequently tracked in post-transplant blood. Blood samples were taken pre-transplant, pre-randomization before withdrawal, and post-randomization after full withdrawal or failed withdrawal. The subjects received no induction therapy and were kept on standard immunosuppression until randomization at 12-24 months post-transplant.

On the study overall, not on this receptor specifically: Because no allograft tissue specimens were available, donor-reactive T cells may have migrated into the graft instead of being deleted. In a couple of subjects, low numbers of available donor cells limited the measurable donor-reactive repertoire. A significant post-transplant decrease in circulating donor-reactive CD4 TCRbeta sequences was observed in most of the 8 subjects, irrespective of tolerance or HCV status. Donor-reactive sequences declined more than third party-reactive ones, suggesting partial antigen-specific deletion unrelated to withdrawal success. When repertoire turnover was accounted for, significantly reduced detection of donor-reactive sequences was found in 7 of 8 subjects for CD4 and in 8 of 8 subjects for CD8. The conclusions were considered preliminary, being limited by small, heterogeneous patient numbers and non-standardized post-transplant time points.

High-throughput TCRbeta CDR3 sequencing of frozen genomic DNA was performed by immunoSEQ, with PCR amplification, mapping, bias correction and internal controls included. The source study handled its data this way. Productive rearrangements were retained, and unique TCRbeta sequences were defined by the CDR3 nucleotide sequence together with the V and J gene. Donor-reactive sequences required at least 5-fold expansion in CFSE-low cells versus unstimulated pre-transplant cells and at least 0.01% frequency. Minimum frequency thresholds were set for each subject on the basis of the unstimulated sample with the lowest template count, so that a detection power of at least 90% was ensured. Jensen-Shannon divergence between the top 1000 TCRbeta sequences after and before transplant was used to measure repertoire turnover. Changes in detection of donor-reactive sequences were tested with two-sided Fisher's exact tests. TCRdb provides this immuneACCESS table in a form limited to in-frame rearrangements. Some clones are lacking; in checked studies, under half of them reflect an unresolved V gene, and why the rest are absent is not known. V, J and clone size reflect that table, while D and trimming were determined from the DNA. The sample contains some 45,000 clones, more than 70% of them found a single time. The ten largest clonotypes hold 2.5% of the sample.

Thawed unstimulated PBMCs were stained for CD3, CD4 and CD8 and FACS-sorted into CD3+CD4+ and CD3+CD8+ populations. Each of the 8 studied subjects was randomized to immunosuppression withdrawal. The Qiagen DNeasy Blood and Tissue Kit was used to isolate genomic DNA. Specimen: CD4+ T cells from blood, collected 24 months after liver transplant. The receptor was isolated from a human patient who received a liver transplant. After a transplant, certain T cells may trace back to the graft donor. The rearrangement joined TRBV27 to TRBJ1-5; the D gene cannot be resolved reliably. Here is the DNA: TGTGCCAGCAGTTTAGTGGATAATCAGCCCCAGCATTTT. This is translated as CASSLVDNQPQHF.